These 16 T cell receptor beta chains were all obtained from the same sample, sequenced in a study of cytomegalovirus exposure and HLA in healthy donors. A multiplex PCR was run with 60 Vbeta primers and 13 Jbeta primers. TCRdb's copy holds only in-frame clones and misses some; the assay was immunoSEQ multiplex PCR. The sample records fewer than 150,000 clones, 70% being singletons. The specimen was PBMCs. All receptors come from a woman in her thirties in good health and CMV-seronegative.

V gene TRBV29-1 combines with J gene TRBJ2-3; TRBD2 matches at 9 bases. Trimming cost V 6 bases and J 2 bases; bases outside gene matches: 9. CDR1 and CDR2 (germline): SQVTM, ANQGSEA. The CDR3 runs to 15 residues. The CDR3 DNA reads as TGCAGCGTCCGATCCCCTAGCGGGAACACAGATACGCAGTATTTT. Its translation is CSVRSPSGNTDTQYF.

CDR3 in DNA: TGCGCCAGCAGCCAAACCCAACTAGCGGGCACAAACAATGAGCAGTTCTTC. It is translated as CASSQTQLAGTNNEQFF. The chain joins TRBV4-1 to TRBJ2-1; TRBD2 matches at 9 bases. The V gene's germline CDR1 is MGHRA and CDR2 YSYEKL. CDR3 length: 17 amino acids. With V trimmed by 2 bases and J by 5 bases, 10 bases remained unmatched.

The V and J genes are TRBV30 and TRBJ1-6; D gene unclear. CDR1 and CDR2 from the germline V gene are GTSNPN and SVGIG (reference sequence). This CDR3 comprises 13 residues. The germline V and J ends were trimmed by 2 bases and 8 bases, with 10 bases remaining between them. CDR3 in amino acids: CAWSRTGDSPLHF. In DNA form, the CDR3 reads TGTGCCTGGAGTCGGACTGGGGATTCACCCCTCCACTTT.

The CDR3: CASSLNRGHTGELFF. The CDR3 coding sequence is TGTGCCAGCAGCTTGAACAGGGGACACACCGGGGAGCTGTTTTTT. This sequence joins TRBV5-6 and TRBJ2-2; 7 positions match TRBD1. The CDR3 totals 15 residues. In germline, CDR1 is SGHDT, CDR2 YYEEEE. J gave up 3 bases and V 1 base, and 3 bases lay outside the gene matches. Using reference TRBV5-6 and TRBJ2-2 for the parts outside the CDR3, the full variable domain is DAGVTQSPTHLIKTRGQQVTLRCSPKSGHDTVSWYQQALGQGPQFIFQYYEEEERQRGNFPDRFSGHQFPNYSSELNVNALLLGDSALYLCASSLNRGHTGELFFGEGSRLTVL.

V and J are TRBV4-1 and TRBJ1-2, with D possibly matching TRBD1 (5 bases). The V gene's germline CDR1 is MGHRA and CDR2 YSYEKL. The CDR3 covers 14 residues. The V gene lost 1 base and the J gene lost 3 bases, with 9 bases spanning the gap. The CDR3 DNA reads as TGCGCCAGCAGCCAAGCTGGGGGGTACTATGGCTACACCTTC. Its protein product is CASSQAGGYYGYTF.

This clone was seen a single time. V is TRBV11-2 and J is TRBJ2-5; 8 nucleotides line up with TRBD1. CDR1 SGHAT and CDR2 FQNNGV come from the germline V gene. The ends lost 3 bases at V and 5 bases at J; junction bases unmatched: 17. The CDR3 consists of 18 residues. This chain's CDR3 is CASSFVPATTGASETQYF. The CDR3 DNA follows: TGTGCCAGCAGCTTCGTCCCAGCAACGACAGGGGCGTCCGAGACCCAGTACTTC.

J is TRBJ2-1 and V is TRBV11-2, with 10 bases lining up with TRBD2. The CDR3 runs 17 residues. Unmatched junction bases numbered 12, after V lost 1 base and J lost 9 bases. In germline, CDR1 is SGHAT, CDR2 FQNNGV. This CDR3 reads CASSLVDERLAGGEQFF. The CDR3 DNA sequence: TGTGCCAGCAGCTTAGTGGACGAAAGACTAGCGGGCGGTGAGCAGTTCTTC.

The chain uses TRBV6-1 and TRBJ1-1, with 7 nucleotides matching TRBD1. The CDR3 runs 16 residues. Trimming at V came to 1 base and at J to 0 bases, leaving 5 bases not matched to a gene. Germline V gives CDR1 MNHNS, CDR2 SASEGT. CDR3 DNA sequence: TGTGCCAGCAGTGAAGGGGCAGGGGGTCTGAACACTGAAGCTTTCTTT. Translation gives CASSEGAGGLNTEAFF.

The gene calls are TRBV28 and TRBJ1-1; possible D gene TRBD1, 6 bases. Germline V gene data show CDR1 as MDHEN and CDR2 as SYDVKM. This CDR3 spans 14 amino acids. Trimming cost V 7 bases and J 3 bases, with 15 bases left between them. The CDR3 is CASTPRGADTEAFF. DNA of the CDR3: TGTGCCAGCACCCCGCGGGGGGCGGACACTGAAGCTTTCTTT.

The chain combines TRBV6-1 with TRBJ2-1, with 7 bases that match TRBD2. CDR3 length: 17 amino acids. In germline, CDR1 is MNHNS, CDR2 SASEGT. V lost 0 bases to trimming and J lost 3 bases; unmatched junction nucleotides: 8. CDR3 sequence (DNA): TGTGCCAGCAGTGAAGCGAGGACTAGAGGAGGCTACAATGAGCAGTTCTTC. This codes for CASSEARTRGGYNEQFF.

This clone has just a few counts. The V and J genes are TRBV28 and TRBJ2-7, with a weak D call TRBD2 (6 bases). The CDR3 is 13 residues long. Trimming removed 3 bases from V and 5 bases from J, with 11 bases in between. Germline loops: CDR1 MDHEN, CDR2 SYDVKM. The chain's CDR3 is CASSFRGGNEQYF. The DNA for the CDR3 is TGTGCCAGCAGTTTCCGTGGGGGGAACGAGCAGTACTTC.

The chain has TRBV10-1 and TRBJ2-6, with D perhaps matching TRBD1 (5 bases). The CDR3 is 14 residues long. V gave up 6 bases and J gave up 1 base, with 7 bases separating them. CDR1 and CDR2 from the germline V gene are WNHNN and SYGVQD (reference sequence). The CDR3 bases are TGCGCCAGCAGCCCAGGGTCTGGGGCCAACGTCCTGACTTTC. This translates into CASSPGSGANVLTF.

The chain joins TRBV5-1 to TRBJ1-1; tentative D call: TRBD1 (5 bases). V was clipped by 0 bases and J by 1 base, with 13 bases between them. Germline-derived CDR1 and CDR2 are SGHRS and YFSETQ. This CDR3 is 16 amino acids long. CDR3 sequence: CASSLASKGRNTEAFF. The DNA of the CDR3 is TGCGCCAGCAGCTTGGCCTCAAAGGGGCGGAACACTGAAGCTTTCTTT.

The genes are TRBV5-6 and TRBJ2-2; 10 nucleotides line up with TRBD1. Germline values: CDR1 SGHDT, CDR2 YYEEEE. Unmatched junction bases numbered 4, after V lost 2 bases and J lost 6 bases. The CDR3 contains 15 residues. This CDR3 reads CASSFRDRGAGELFF. For the CDR3, the DNA is TGTGCCAGCAGCTTTCGGGACAGGGGAGCCGGGGAGCTGTTTTTT.

This CDR3 is CASSSTSLAGFPSGTQYF. In nucleotides, the CDR3 is TGTGCCAGCAGTTCTACCTCACTAGCGGGATTCCCTTCGGGTACGCAGTATTTT. The rearrangement joins TRBV27 to TRBJ2-3, with TRBD2 identical over 10 bases. The V gene end was trimmed by 4 bases and the J gene end by 8 bases; junction bases not matched to a gene: 18. From germline, CDR1 is MNHEY and CDR2 SMNVEV (reference sequence). This CDR3 has 18 residues.

The chain is built from TRBV28 and TRBJ2-7; 9 positions agree with TRBD1. V dropped 7 bases and J dropped 4; count of bases not matched to a gene: 5. Germline V CDR1 and CDR2: MDHEN, SYDVKM. The CDR3 covers 13 residues. CDR3 loop: CASTVGQGYEQYF. In DNA form, the CDR3 reads TGTGCCAGCACCGTGGGACAGGGATACGAGCAGTACTTC.